A single TCR beta chain is shown here with its context. Its cognate antigen is unknown. The data originate from a study of cytomegalovirus exposure and HLA in healthy donors. Sequencing was performed with immunoSEQ multiplex PCR; in TCRdb, only in-frame clones are kept and a portion is missing. Seen here are 150,000 to 200,000 clones, roughly 81% observed once, and the top ten hold about 1.2%. Study-wide results and limits: A list of 150 to 200 TCR beta chains associated with cytomegalovirus was given.

The germline V gene encodes CDR1 MDHEN and CDR2 SYDVKM. With 3 bases clipped from V and 7 bases from J, the junction kept 5 bases outside the gene matches. This CDR3 comprises 14 residues. The V and J genes are TRBV28 and TRBJ1-5; 8 positions match TRBD1. The specimen was PBMCs. This clonotype was obtained from a woman under 40 in good health and CMV-seronegative. CDR3 protein: CASSFSGGRQPQHF. The CDR3 coding sequence is TGTGCCAGCAGTTTTTCAGGGGGCAGGCAGCCCCAGCATTTT.